A selection of T cell receptor beta chains follows, all from one sample in a study of beta chain features in type 1 diabetes. Assay: immunoSEQ multiplex PCR; the TCRdb copy retains only in-frame clones and omits some. The sample yields roughly 500,000 clones, roughly 10% seen once. Sequencing was done on a sample of naive CD4+ T cells from blood. Receptor source: a woman aged 18-29 years in good health. CDR3s include the opening cysteine and the closing phenylalanine or tryptophan. The order of the fields is V gene, clone size, J gene, D gene, CDR3 DNA, CDR3 protein. A D gene is named only where the DNA matches it firmly. Only part of the rows carry a size: once, few, many, or a class if the clone is expanded.

V: TRBV5-1
size: .
J: TRBJ2-5
D: .
DNA: TGCGCCAGCAGCTCTATCGGAACCCAAGAGACCCAGTACTTC
CDR3: CASSSIGTQETQYF

V: TRBV30
size: .
J: TRBJ1-2
D: .
DNA: TGTGCCTGGAGTGGAGGGAGGCACTATGGCTACACCTTC
CDR3: CAWSGGRHYGYTF

V: TRBV5-1
size: .
J: TRBJ1-1
D: .
DNA: TGCGCCAGCAGCTTGGACAGGGTCGGTCGGGTGAACACTGAAGCTTTCTTT
CDR3: CASSLDRVGRVNTEAFF

V: TRBV30
size: few
J: TRBJ1-5
D: TRBD1
DNA: TGTGCCTGGAGTGACAGGGGTGGAAATCAGCCCCAGCATTTT
CDR3: CAWSDRGGNQPQHF

V: TRBV30
size: .
J: TRBJ1-2
D: TRBD1
DNA: TGTGCCTGGAGTATCGGGGCAGGGGGATACTATGGCTACACCTTC
CDR3: CAWSIGAGGYYGYTF

V: TRBV9
size: .
J: TRBJ2-6
D: .
DNA: TGTGCCAGCAGCGCCCCCTCTGGGGCCAACGTCCTGACTTTC
CDR3: CASSAPSGANVLTF

V: TRBV7-8
size: .
J: TRBJ2-7
D: .
DNA: TGTGCCAGTGTTCCGGAGCGGGCGGGCTACGAGCAGTACTTC
CDR3: CASVPERAGYEQYF

V: TRBV7-9
size: few
J: TRBJ1-2
D: .
DNA: TGTGCCAGCAGCTTAGCGGCAGGGCGCTATGGCTACACCTTC
CDR3: CASSLAAGRYGYTF

V: TRBV7-2
size: few
J: TRBJ2-3
D: .
DNA: TGTGCCAGCAGCTTTCAGAACACAGATACGCAGTATTTT
CDR3: CASSFQNTDTQYF

V: TRBV30
size: few
J: TRBJ2-5
D: .
DNA: TGTGCCTGGAGCCGAGACCAAGAGACCCAGTACTTC
CDR3: CAWSRDQETQYF

V: TRBV18
size: .
J: TRBJ2-1
D: TRBD2
DNA: TGTGCCAGCTCTCCTGGACTAGGTGGGAATGAGCAGTTCTTC
CDR3: CASSPGLGGNEQFF

V: TRBV5-1
size: .
J: TRBJ2-1
D: TRBD2
DNA: TGCGCCAGCAGCTTACTAGCGGGTGCTTCCAATGAGCAGTTCTTC
CDR3: CASSLLAGASNEQFF

V: TRBV5-1
size: few
J: TRBJ2-6
D: .
DNA: TGCGCCAGCAGCTTGGTTGCGGGCTCTGGGGCCAACGTCCTGACTTTC
CDR3: CASSLVAGSGANVLTF

V: TRBV7-9
size: few
J: TRBJ1-1
D: .
DNA: TGTGCCAGCAGCCGACAGTTGAACACTGAAGCTTTCTTT
CDR3: CASSRQLNTEAFF

V: TRBV9
size: .
J: TRBJ2-3
D: .
DNA: TGTGCCAGCAGCGCGGACCAACCGGATACGCAGTATTTT
CDR3: CASSADQPDTQYF

V: TRBV4-2
size: .
J: TRBJ2-5
D: .
DNA: TGTGCCAGCAGCCAAGATAAGGGTGGGCAGGGGAAAGAGACCCAGTACTTC
CDR3: CASSQDKGGQGKETQYF

V: TRBV6-1
size: .
J: TRBJ2-6
D: .
DNA: TGTGCCAGCAGGGATCCTGGGGCCAACGTCCTGACTTTC
CDR3: CASRDPGANVLTF

V: TRBV15
size: .
J: TRBJ1-6
D: .
DNA: TGTGCCACCAGCAGAGATGACTTGTCACCCCTCCACTTT
CDR3: CATSRDDLSPLHF

V: TRBV5-1
size: .
J: TRBJ2-5
D: .
DNA: TGCGCCAGCAGCCCTCGCCGTGACAAAGAGACCCAGTACTTC
CDR3: CASSPRRDKETQYF

V: TRBV7-9
size: once
J: TRBJ1-2
D: TRBD1
DNA: TGTGCCAGCAGCCTTGACAGGGGAGACGGCTACACCTTC
CDR3: CASSLDRGDGYTF

V: TRBV5-1
size: once
J: TRBJ1-4
D: TRBD1
DNA: TGCGCCAGCAGCCTAGGGGGCACTAATGAAAAACTGTTTTTT
CDR3: CASSLGGTNEKLFF

V: TRBV9
size: .
J: TRBJ1-1
D: .
DNA: TGTGCCAGCAGCCTAGGGACGGGTTATCAGGAGGGAGCTTTCTTT
CDR3: CASSLGTGYQEGAFF

V: TRBV4-3
size: .
J: TRBJ2-1
D: TRBD2
DNA: TGCGCCAGCAGCCCAGGACTAGCGGGAGGTGTGAATGAGCAGTTCTTC
CDR3: CASSPGLAGGVNEQFF

V: TRBV25-1
size: few
J: TRBJ1-1
D: .
DNA: TGTGCCAGCAGTGTAGGGGTGACGGGCACTGAAGCTTTCTTT
CDR3: CASSVGVTGTEAFF

V: TRBV27
size: once
J: TRBJ1-6
D: TRBD1
DNA: TGTGCCAGCGGTTTGGTAACCGGGACAGGGAATTCACCCCTCCACTTT
CDR3: CASGLVTGTGNSPLHF

V: TRBV29-1
size: .
J: TRBJ2-7
D: .
DNA: TGCAGCGGTTCGATGGCCCAAAGCTCCTACGAGCAGTACTTC
CDR3: CSGSMAQSSYEQYF

V: TRBV9
size: .
J: TRBJ1-2
D: TRBD1
DNA: TGTGCCAGCAGCCCTCAGACAGGGCATAACTATGGCTACACCTTC
CDR3: CASSPQTGHNYGYTF

V: TRBV7-3
size: few
J: TRBJ2-1
D: .
DNA: TGTGCCAGCAGCTGGGGATTCGGCAATGAGCAGTTCTTC
CDR3: CASSWGFGNEQFF

V: TRBV5-1
size: .
J: TRBJ2-3
D: .
DNA: TGCGCCAGCGAAAAGACAGGGAGGGGCACAGATACGCAGTATTTT
CDR3: CASEKTGRGTDTQYF

V: TRBV11-3
size: .
J: TRBJ2-1
D: TRBD1
DNA: TGTGCCAGCAGTAAAGGACAGGGTGAAAATGAGCAGTTCTTC
CDR3: CASSKGQGENEQFF

V: TRBV14
size: once
J: TRBJ2-7
D: TRBD2
DNA: TGTGCCAGCAGCGGAAAGGGGGGGACTAGCGGGAGGTACGAGCAGTACTTC
CDR3: CASSGKGGTSGRYEQYF

V: TRBV5-4
size: .
J: TRBJ2-3
D: .
DNA: TGTGCCATTCACACAGATACGCAGTATTTT
CDR3: CAIHTDTQYF

V: TRBV4-1
size: few
J: TRBJ1-5
D: .
DNA: TGCGCCAGCAGCCCCCTTGGGACCTTCAATCAGCCCCAGCATTTT
CDR3: CASSPLGTFNQPQHF

V: TRBV30
size: .
J: TRBJ1-5
D: TRBD1
DNA: TGTGCCTGGAGGTCCACAGGGGAGAATCAGCCCCAGCATTTT
CDR3: CAWRSTGENQPQHF

V: TRBV11-3
size: .
J: TRBJ1-2
D: .
DNA: TGTGCCAGCAGCTTCAATGGGCCCCCCCACACCTTC
CDR3: CASSFNGPPHTF

V: TRBV18
size: .
J: TRBJ2-7
D: .
DNA: TGTGCCAGCTCACCGGGTACCGATCCCTACGAGCAGTACTTC
CDR3: CASSPGTDPYEQYF

V: TRBV14
size: few
J: TRBJ2-2
D: TRBD1
DNA: TGTGCCAGCAGCCAAGCCCAGGGGGCGTATCCGAACACCGGGGAGCTGTTTTTT
CDR3: CASSQAQGAYPNTGELFF

V: TRBV7-9
size: .
J: TRBJ1-1
D: .
DNA: TGTGCCAGCAGCTTAGCCATGAACACTGAAGCTTTCTTT
CDR3: CASSLAMNTEAFF

V: TRBV18
size: .
J: TRBJ1-6
D: .
DNA: TGTGCCAGCTCACCGGAGCGGGTCGTTTCACCCCTCCACTTT
CDR3: CASSPERVVSPLHF

V: TRBV5-4
size: few
J: TRBJ1-1
D: .
DNA: TGTGCCAGCACTAGGGGGTATGAAGCTTTCTTT
CDR3: CASTRGYEAFF

V: TRBV10-3
size: .
J: TRBJ2-1
D: TRBD2
DNA: TGTGCCATCACGGCGCGGGGGGGCGGAGAGGGTGAGCAGTTCTTC
CDR3: CAITARGGGEGEQFF

V: TRBV15
size: .
J: TRBJ2-1
D: TRBD2
DNA: TGTGCCACCAGCAGAAGACCTAGCGGGGGGTTTTGGACTGAGCAGTTCTTC
CDR3: CATSRRPSGGFWTEQFF

V: TRBV4-3
size: few
J: TRBJ1-3
D: TRBD1
DNA: TGCGCCAGCAGCCTTCGACAGGGCACTGGAAACACCATATATTTT
CDR3: CASSLRQGTGNTIYF

V: TRBV15
size: .
J: TRBJ2-5
D: .
DNA: TGTGCCACCAGCAGGGGTTATCAAGAGACCCAGTACTTC
CDR3: CATSRGYQETQYF

V: TRBV9
size: few
J: TRBJ2-5
D: .
DNA: TGTGCCAGCAGCGTAGAGGGGTTCTTCTCGACCCAGTACTTC
CDR3: CASSVEGFFSTQYF

V: TRBV29-1
size: few
J: TRBJ1-2
D: TRBD1
DNA: TGCAGCGTTCAAACGGACAGGGTGTATGGCTACACCTTC
CDR3: CSVQTDRVYGYTF

V: TRBV7-2
size: .
J: TRBJ2-6
D: TRBD2
DNA: TGTGCCAGCAGCTTGCTAGCGGGAGTCTCCGGGGCCAACGTCCTGACTTTC
CDR3: CASSLLAGVSGANVLTF

V: TRBV7-9
size: few
J: TRBJ1-1
D: .
DNA: TGTGCCAGCAGCCGATCAGACGGTGAAGCTTTCTTT
CDR3: CASSRSDGEAFF

V: TRBV4-2
size: .
J: TRBJ2-7
D: TRBD2
DNA: TGTGCCAGCAGCAAAACTAGCGGAGATTCCTACGAGCAGTACTTC
CDR3: CASSKTSGDSYEQYF

V: TRBV7-2
size: few
J: TRBJ2-2
D: .
DNA: TGTGCCAGCAGCTTTCTAACCGGGGAGCTGTTTTTT
CDR3: CASSFLTGELFF

V: TRBV5-1
size: .
J: TRBJ2-1
D: .
DNA: TGCGCCAGCAGCTTCATTAGCGGCAACAATGAGCAGTTCTTC
CDR3: CASSFISGNNEQFF

V: TRBV7-9
size: .
J: TRBJ2-1
D: TRBD2
DNA: TGTGCCAGCAGCCCGTGGACTAGCGGCACCAATGAGCAGTTCTTC
CDR3: CASSPWTSGTNEQFF

V: TRBV4-3
size: few
J: TRBJ1-1
D: .
DNA: TGCGCCAGCAGCCAAGATGGAGTTAACACTGAAGCTTTCTTT
CDR3: CASSQDGVNTEAFF